Listed below are T cell receptor beta chains from one sample, sequenced in a study of CD8 T cells in Susac syndrome. MiXCR, applied by TCRdb to the immunoSEQ multiplex PCR reads, yields one record per CDR3 protein. The sample records approximately 120,000 distinct CDR3 sequences, 90% to 95% being singletons. Sequencing was carried out using CD4+ T cells from PBMCs. These TCRs come from a human donor in good health. Each CDR3 is given with its conserved first and last residue. Fields, in order: clone size, D gene, CDR3 length, V gene, J gene, CDR3 protein, CDR3 DNA. A D gene is named only where the DNA matches it firmly. A clone size is listed for some rows: how often the clone was seen (once, few, many), or a class if it is expanded.

size: -
D: TRBD2
length: 16
V: TRBV4-3
J: TRBJ2-2
CDR3: CASSQDLAGSTGELFF
DNA: TGCGCCAGCAGCCAAGATCTAGCGGGAAGTACCGGGGAGCTGTTTTTT

size: once
D: -
length: 14
V: TRBV2
J: TRBJ1-5
CDR3: CASSDFIGNQPQHF
DNA: TGTGCCAGCAGTGACTTTATAGGGAATCAGCCCCAGCATTTT

size: -
D: TRBD2
length: 18
V: TRBV5-4
J: TRBJ2-3
CDR3: CASSLLLAGGLGTDTQYF
DNA: TGTGCCAGCAGCTTGTTACTAGCGGGAGGATTGGGCACAGATACGCAGTATTTT

size: -
D: TRBD2
length: 15
V: TRBV5-4
J: TRBJ2-2
CDR3: CASSLAGTSSGELFF
DNA: TGTGCCAGCAGCTTGGCCGGGACTAGCTCCGGGGAGCTGTTTTTT

size: -
D: TRBD1
length: 15
V: TRBV27
J: TRBJ2-7
CDR3: CASSLYWDSPYEQYF
DNA: TGTGCCAGCAGTTTATATTGGGACAGCCCCTACGAGCAGTACTTC

size: -
D: TRBD1
length: 15
V: TRBV2
J: TRBJ2-1
CDR3: CASRDRGSKNNEQFF
DNA: TGTGCCAGCAGGGACAGGGGGTCCAAAAACAATGAGCAGTTCTTC

size: -
D: -
length: 13
V: TRBV6-1
J: TRBJ1-1
CDR3: CASSEEVYLKAFF
DNA: TGTGCCAGCAGTGAAGAGGTTTATTTGAAGGCTTTCTTT

size: once
D: TRBD1
length: 14
V: TRBV19
J: TRBJ1-5
CDR3: CAGGTGPPNQPQHF
DNA: TGTGCCGGAGGGACAGGGCCACCCAATCAGCCCCAGCATTTT

size: -
D: TRBD1
length: 17
V: TRBV25-1
J: TRBJ2-3
CDR3: CASSDRLTGGASDTQYF
DNA: TGTGCCAGCAGTGATCGTTTGACAGGGGGCGCCTCAGATACGCAGTATTTT

size: -
D: TRBD1
length: 14
V: TRBV19
J: TRBJ2-7
CDR3: CASSIWTGSYGQYF
DNA: TGTGCCAGTAGTATTTGGACAGGGAGCTACGGGCAGTACTTC

size: -
D: -
length: 12
V: TRBV29-1
J: TRBJ1-2
CDR3: CSAGRGNYGYTF
DNA: TGCAGCGCCGGCCGGGGGAACTATGGCTACACCTTC

size: -
D: -
length: 14
V: TRBV7-7
J: TRBJ2-3
CDR3: CASSLSLRHDTQYF
DNA: TGTGCTAGCAGCTTAAGCCTAAGACATGATACGCAGTATTTT

size: -
D: -
length: 13
V: TRBV5-1
J: TRBJ1-5
CDR3: CASSLGQSQPQHF
DNA: TGCGCCAGCAGCTTGGGACAGAGTCAGCCCCAGCATTTT

size: -
D: -
length: 15
V: TRBV7-9
J: TRBJ1-2
CDR3: CASSPPRPSNYGYTF
DNA: TGTGCCAGCAGCCCACCGCGCCCCTCTAACTATGGCTACACCTTC

size: -
D: TRBD2
length: 13
V: TRBV3-1
J: TRBJ2-3
CDR3: CASGLAGPDTQYF
DNA: TGTGCCAGCGGATTAGCGGGCCCAGATACGCAGTATTTT

size: -
D: -
length: 11
V: TRBV20-1
J: TRBJ1-1
CDR3: CSASDRRGAFF
DNA: TGCAGTGCTAGCGACCGACGGGGAGCTTTCTTT

size: -
D: -
length: 16
V: TRBV19
J: TRBJ1-2
CDR3: CASGKEGGNFNYGYTF
DNA: TGTGCCAGCGGAAAAGAAGGAGGAAACTTTAACTATGGCTACACCTTC

size: -
D: -
length: 13
V: TRBV6-6
J: TRBJ2-3
CDR3: CASTLSSTDTQYF
DNA: TGTGCCAGCACCTTATCTAGCACAGATACGCAGTATTTT

size: once
D: TRBD1
length: 12
V: TRBV30
J: TRBJ2-5
CDR3: CAWTGGDETQYF
DNA: TGTGCCTGGACAGGGGGCGATGAGACCCAGTACTTC

size: -
D: -
length: 19
V: TRBV18
J: TRBJ2-6
CDR3: CASSPPPREGTSGANVLTF
DNA: TGTGCCAGCTCACCACCACCACGAGAGGGGACCTCTGGGGCCAACGTCCTGACTTTC

size: once
D: -
length: 12
V: TRBV7-6
J: TRBJ2-5
CDR3: CASSFRGETQYF
DNA: TGTGCCAGCAGCTTTAGGGGGGAGACCCAGTACTTC

size: -
D: TRBD1
length: 13
V: TRBV10-2
J: TRBJ2-7
CDR3: CASSEGTVYEQYF
DNA: TGCGCCAGCAGTGAAGGGACAGTCTACGAGCAGTACTTC

size: -
D: -
length: 10
V: TRBV7-9
J: TRBJ2-3
CDR3: CAGGTDTQYF
DNA: TGTGCTGGAGGGACAGATACGCAGTATTTT

size: once
D: -
length: 12
V: TRBV20-1
J: TRBJ2-7
CDR3: CSAPHGGYEQYF
DNA: TGCAGTGCCCCCCACGGGGGTTACGAGCAGTACTTC

size: -
D: -
length: 11
V: TRBV7-9
J: TRBJ2-7
CDR3: CASTDGYEQYF
DNA: TGTGCCAGTACCGACGGATACGAGCAGTACTTC